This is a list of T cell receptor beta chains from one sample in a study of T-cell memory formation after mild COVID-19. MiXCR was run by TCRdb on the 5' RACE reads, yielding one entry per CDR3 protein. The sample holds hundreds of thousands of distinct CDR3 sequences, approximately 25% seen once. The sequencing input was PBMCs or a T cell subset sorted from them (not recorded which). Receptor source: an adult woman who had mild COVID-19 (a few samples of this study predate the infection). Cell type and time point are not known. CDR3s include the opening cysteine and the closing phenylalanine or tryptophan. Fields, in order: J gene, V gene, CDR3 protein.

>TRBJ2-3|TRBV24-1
CATSGGVYRGRTDTQYF
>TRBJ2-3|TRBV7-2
CASSLGEDWTDTQYF
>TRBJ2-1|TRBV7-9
CASIGVSNEQFF
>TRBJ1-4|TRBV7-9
CASGGPNEKLFF
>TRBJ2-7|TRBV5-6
CASRLQATSFYEQYF
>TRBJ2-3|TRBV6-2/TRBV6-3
CASSLEVDTQYF
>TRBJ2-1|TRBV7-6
CASSPGKGTYNEQFF
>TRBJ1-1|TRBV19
CASSFGASQNTEAFF
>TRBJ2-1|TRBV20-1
CSARRGRHNEQFF
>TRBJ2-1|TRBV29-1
CSVEKRDTDLDEQFF
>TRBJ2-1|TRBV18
CASSQQTGGDQFF
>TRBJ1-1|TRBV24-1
CATSDLHGTEAFF
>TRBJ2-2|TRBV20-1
CSARQSGRGTGELFF
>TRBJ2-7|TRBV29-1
CSVEGMGASYEQYF
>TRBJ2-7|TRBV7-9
CASSLDPTDEQYF
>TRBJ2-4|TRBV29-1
CSVEVRLEGVKNIQYF
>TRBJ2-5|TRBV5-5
CASSLGAVPQETQYF
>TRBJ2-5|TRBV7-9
CASSPRTSGRQLGSQYF
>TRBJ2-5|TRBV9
CASSDSALRWQETQYF
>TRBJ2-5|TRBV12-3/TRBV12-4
CASSPTRQETQYF
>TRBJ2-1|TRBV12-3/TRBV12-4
CASRRLAGVLYEQFF
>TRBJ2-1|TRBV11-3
CASGSTPLRYNEQFF
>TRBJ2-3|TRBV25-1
CASSEYFGGAVDTQYF